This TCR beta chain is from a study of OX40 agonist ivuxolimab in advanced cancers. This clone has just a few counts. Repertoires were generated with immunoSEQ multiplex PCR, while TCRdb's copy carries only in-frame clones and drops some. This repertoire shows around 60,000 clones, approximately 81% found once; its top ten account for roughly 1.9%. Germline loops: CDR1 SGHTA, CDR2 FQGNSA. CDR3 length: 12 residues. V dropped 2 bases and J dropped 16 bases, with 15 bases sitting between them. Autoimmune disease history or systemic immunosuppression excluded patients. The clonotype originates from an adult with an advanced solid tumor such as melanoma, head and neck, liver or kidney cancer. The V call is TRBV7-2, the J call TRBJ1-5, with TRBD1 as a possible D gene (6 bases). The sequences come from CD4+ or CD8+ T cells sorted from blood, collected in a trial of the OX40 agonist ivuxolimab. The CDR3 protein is CASSLSQGPIHF. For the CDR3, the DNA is TGTGCCAGCAGCTTATCCCAGGGGCCGATCCATTTT.